This entry concerns a single TCR beta chain. Its antigen is currently unknown. This sample was taken from a study of cytomegalovirus exposure and HLA in healthy donors. Study as a whole: In an earlier analysis, around 100 million unique TCR beta sequences were found from about 179 million T cells. The study, taken as a whole, reports: The dataset shows that most TCR sequences were rare, while some public TCRs occurred in many donors. A previous analysis found most TCR beta V segments productive roughly 87% or roughly 30% of the time.

The PCR made use of 60 Vbeta and 13 Jbeta primers. The table came from immunoSEQ multiplex PCR; TCRdb's copy has only in-frame clones and leaves some out. The data hold some 70,000 clones, with 70% to 80% observed a single time. Germline CDR1 and CDR2: MNHNY and SVGAGI (reference sequence). This CDR3 spans 15 amino acids. The ends lost 6 bases at V and 4 bases at J; junction bases unmatched: 9. The sequence was collected from a man aged 50 to 60 in good health and CMV-seronegative. Sequenced material: PBMCs. The J gene is TRBJ2-1, the V gene TRBV6-6; 7 bases map to TRBD1. CDR3 residues: CASSLDRVEYNEQFF. For the CDR3, the DNA is TGTGCCAGCAGCTTAGACAGGGTGGAATACAATGAGCAGTTCTTC.